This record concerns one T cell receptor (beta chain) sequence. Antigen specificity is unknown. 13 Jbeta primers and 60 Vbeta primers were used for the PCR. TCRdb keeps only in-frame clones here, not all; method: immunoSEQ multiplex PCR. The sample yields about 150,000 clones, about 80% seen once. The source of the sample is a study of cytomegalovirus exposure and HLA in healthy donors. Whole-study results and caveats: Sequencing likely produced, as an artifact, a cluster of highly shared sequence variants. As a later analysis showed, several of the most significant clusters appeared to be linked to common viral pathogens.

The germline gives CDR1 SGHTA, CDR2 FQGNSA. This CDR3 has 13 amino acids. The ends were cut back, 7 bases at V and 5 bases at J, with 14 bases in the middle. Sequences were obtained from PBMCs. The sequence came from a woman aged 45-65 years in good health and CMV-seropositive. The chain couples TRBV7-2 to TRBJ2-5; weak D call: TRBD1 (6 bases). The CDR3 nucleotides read TGTGCCAGCACCCTCAACCAGGGGGAGACCCAGTACTTC. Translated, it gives CASTLNQGETQYF.